These T cell receptor beta chains were read from a single sample in a study of T-cell memory formation after mild COVID-19. TCRdb re-analysed the 5' RACE reads in MiXCR, keeping a single row per CDR3 protein. Of about 430,000 distinct CDR3 sequences listed, approximately 24% are singletons. The specimen sequenced was PBMCs or a T cell subset sorted from them (not recorded which). The receptors come from an adult woman who had mild COVID-19 (a few samples of this study predate the infection). Cell type and time point are not known. Both conserved end residues are part of each CDR3. Each record gives: CDR3 protein, CDR3 DNA, clone size, V gene, J gene, D gene. D genes are given only for firm matches. Clone sizes are given selectively: once, few, many, or a class where the clone is expanded.

CDR3: CASSQFGFRGTKNIQYF; DNA: TGTGCCAGCAGCCAGTTTGGTTTTCGTGGGACCAAAAACATTCAGTACTTC; size: -; V: TRBV3-1; J: TRBJ2-4; D: -
CDR3: CASSLVGTAQETQYF; DNA: TGTGCCAGCAGCTTAGTAGGGACAGCACAAGAGACCCAGTACTTC; size: -; V: TRBV7-9; J: TRBJ2-5; D: TRBD1
CDR3: CSATLAGEGSTDTQYF; DNA: TGCAGTGCTACCTTAGCGGGAGAAGGAAGCACAGATACGCAGTATTTT; size: -; V: TRBV20-1; J: TRBJ2-3; D: TRBD2
CDR3: CASSLPEAFF; DNA: TGTGCCAGCAGCTTACCTGAAGCTTTCTTT; size: many; V: TRBV7-9; J: TRBJ1-1; D: -
CDR3: CASSATSGSGETQYF; DNA: TGCGCCAGCAGCGCGACTAGCGGGAGTGGGGAGACCCAGTACTTC; size: -; V: TRBV5-1; J: TRBJ2-5; D: TRBD2
CDR3: CASSLRRSASGGPSTGELFF; DNA: TGCGCCAGCAGCTTGAGGAGGAGCGCTAGCGGGGGCCCATCGACCGGGGAGCTGTTTTTT; size: few; V: TRBV5-1; J: TRBJ2-2; D: TRBD2
CDR3: CASRKFLGGQETQYF; DNA: TGCGCCAGCAGAAAGTTCTTGGGAGGACAAGAGACCCAGTACTTC; size: -; V: TRBV5-1; J: TRBJ2-5; D: -
CDR3: CASSFGLDSGSNEQFF; DNA: TGTGCCAGCAGCTTCGGTTTAGACAGCGGGAGCAATGAGCAGTTCTTC; size: -; V: TRBV7-9; J: TRBJ2-1; D: TRBD2
CDR3: CASSPLGFRDRNSYEQYF; DNA: TGTGCCAGCTCACCACTAGGGTTCCGGGACAGAAATTCCTACGAGCAGTACTTC; size: few; V: TRBV18; J: TRBJ2-7; D: TRBD1
CDR3: CATSDWTSGTYNEQFF; DNA: TGTGCCACCAGTGATTGGACTAGCGGGACCTACAATGAGCAGTTCTTC; size: -; V: TRBV24-1; J: TRBJ2-1; D: TRBD2
CDR3: CASRGGGATNTGELFF; DNA: TGTGCCAGCAGAGGCGGTGGCGCAACGAACACCGGGGAGCTGTTTTTT; size: -; V: TRBV12-3/TRBV12-4; J: TRBJ2-2; D: -
CDR3: CASSYGGRNNEQFF; DNA: TGTGCCAGCAGTTATGGGGGACGGAACAATGAGCAGTTCTTC; size: many; V: TRBV25-1; J: TRBJ2-1; D: -
CDR3: CASSLYQGAPNGYTF; DNA: TGCGCCAGCAGCTTGTATCAGGGGGCGCCGAATGGCTACACCTTC; size: few; V: TRBV5-1; J: TRBJ1-2; D: TRBD1
CDR3: CASSLESYSPLHF; DNA: TGCGCCAGCAGCCTCGAGAGCTATTCACCCCTCCACTTT; size: few; V: TRBV5-1; J: TRBJ1-6; D: -
CDR3: CASSSSGTGWETQYF; DNA: TGTGCCAGCAGCTCCTCCGGGACAGGATGGGAGACCCAGTACTTC; size: -; V: TRBV7-9; J: TRBJ2-5; D: TRBD1
CDR3: CASSRIQGKYPNEQFF; DNA: TGTGCCAGCTCGCGGATACAGGGGAAATACCCCAATGAGCAGTTCTTC; size: -; V: TRBV18; J: TRBJ2-1; D: TRBD1
CDR3: CASCGGLGGINSPLHF; DNA: TGTGCCAGCTGCGGTGGCCTGGGCGGTATTAATTCACCCCTCCACTTT; size: few; V: TRBV7-9; J: TRBJ1-6; D: -
CDR3: CATSRVHTLVVYEQYF; DNA: TGTGCCACCAGCAGAGTCCACACCCTAGTGGTCTACGAGCAGTACTTC; size: -; V: TRBV15; J: TRBJ2-7; D: -
CDR3: CASSPRTSEYNEQFF; DNA: TGTGCCAGCTCACCACGGACTAGCGAGTACAATGAGCAGTTCTTC; size: few; V: TRBV18; J: TRBJ2-1; D: TRBD2
CDR3: CASSLGRRLARRSNEQFF; DNA: TGTGCCAGCAGTTTAGGGCGTCGACTAGCTCGGAGGTCCAATGAGCAGTTCTTC; size: -; V: TRBV12-3/TRBV12-4; J: TRBJ2-1; D: TRBD2
CDR3: CASSPGGFGDNEQFF; DNA: TGTGCCAGCAGCCCCGGGGGGTTTGGGGACAATGAGCAGTTCTTC; size: -; V: TRBV7-9; J: TRBJ2-1; D: TRBD2
CDR3: CSVGTGNEQFF; DNA: TGCAGCGTCGGGACAGGCAATGAGCAGTTCTTC; size: few; V: TRBV29-1; J: TRBJ2-1; D: TRBD1
CDR3: CATSVREDAYEQYF; DNA: TGTGCCACCAGCGTCCGGGAGGACGCCTACGAGCAGTACTTC; size: -; V: TRBV15; J: TRBJ2-7; D: TRBD2
CDR3: CASSPSGDRIRSGEQYF; DNA: TGTGCCAGCAGCCCGAGTGGGGACAGAATTCGATCGGGCGAGCAGTACTTC; size: many; V: TRBV12-3/TRBV12-4; J: TRBJ2-7; D: TRBD1
CDR3: CASSQDGLTRRWYF; DNA: TGTGCCAGCAGCCAAGATGGGCTCACGCGTAGATGGTACTTC; size: few; V: TRBV14; J: TRBJ2-7; D: -
CDR3: CASSIRSTNEKLFF; DNA: TGTGCCAGTAGTATCCGCTCAACTAATGAAAAACTGTTTTTT; size: few; V: TRBV19; J: TRBJ1-4; D: -
CDR3: CASRLGARGDQPQHF; DNA: TGTGCCAGCAGGCTAGGGGCTCGAGGGGATCAGCCCCAGCATTTT; size: -; V: TRBV6-1; J: TRBJ1-5; D: -
CDR3: CASSQGWDRSDTQYF; DNA: TGCGCCAGCAGCCAAGGCTGGGACCGATCAGATACGCAGTATTTT; size: few; V: TRBV4-3; J: TRBJ2-3; D: -
CDR3: CASSPKGGGLGSYNEQFF; DNA: TGTGCCAGCAGCCCAAAGGGGGGGGGTCTCGGCTCCTACAATGAGCAGTTCTTC; size: -; V: TRBV7-8; J: TRBJ2-1; D: -
CDR3: CASSSDTYSGNTIYF; DNA: TGCGCCAGCAGCTCAGACACCTACTCTGGAAACACCATATATTTT; size: -; V: TRBV5-1; J: TRBJ1-3; D: -
CDR3: CASTLQETQYF; DNA: TGTGCCAGCACCCTCCAAGAGACCCAGTACTTC; size: -; V: TRBV7-8; J: TRBJ2-5; D: -
CDR3: CASSIDSGRGGFTEAFF; DNA: TGTGCCAGTAGTATAGACTCGGGCCGAGGGGGGTTCACTGAAGCTTTCTTT; size: -; V: TRBV19; J: TRBJ1-1; D: -
CDR3: CASSEAMILLSSYNSPLHF; DNA: TGTGCCAGCAGTGAAGCGATGATCCTACTGAGCTCCTATAATTCACCCCTCCACTTT; size: few; V: TRBV2; J: TRBJ1-6; D: -
CDR3: CASSGQGARYGYTF; DNA: TGCGCCAGCAGCGGACAGGGGGCAAGATATGGCTACACCTTC; size: -; V: TRBV5-1; J: TRBJ1-2; D: TRBD1
CDR3: CASSAQGTGGYTF; DNA: TGTGCCAGCAGCGCACAGGGGACTGGTGGCTACACCTTC; size: -; V: TRBV7-6; J: TRBJ1-2; D: TRBD1
CDR3: CSASRWRTDTQYF; DNA: TGCAGTGCTAGTCGGTGGCGCACAGATACGCAGTATTTT; size: -; V: TRBV20-1; J: TRBJ2-3; D: -
CDR3: CASSIARPGELFF; DNA: TGTGCCAGCAGCATTGCCCGGCCCGGGGAGCTGTTTTTT; size: -; V: TRBV12-3/TRBV12-4; J: TRBJ2-2; D: -
CDR3: CASSLERGPSTDTQYF; DNA: TGTGCCAGCAGCTTAGAAAGGGGCCCGAGCACAGATACGCAGTATTTT; size: -; V: TRBV7-9; J: TRBJ2-3; D: -
CDR3: CASSLVSQMNQPQHF; DNA: TGTGCCAGCAGCTTAGTTTCCCAGATGAATCAGCCCCAGCATTTT; size: -; V: TRBV7-2; J: TRBJ1-5; D: -
CDR3: CASSLGDRGSYNEQFF; DNA: TGCGCCAGCAGCTTGGGGGACAGGGGATCCTACAATGAGCAGTTCTTC; size: -; V: TRBV5-1; J: TRBJ2-1; D: TRBD1
CDR3: CATSRARGENEKLFF; DNA: TGTGCCACCAGCAGAGCAAGGGGGGAGAATGAAAAACTGTTTTTT; size: few; V: TRBV15; J: TRBJ1-4; D: -
CDR3: CSASPGGRHGELFF; DNA: TGCAGTGCCTCCCCTGGGGGGCGGCACGGGGAGCTGTTTTTT; size: -; V: TRBV20-1; J: TRBJ2-2; D: -
CDR3: CSVEGQSYEQYF; DNA: TGCAGCGTTGAAGGGCAAAGCTACGAGCAGTACTTC; size: few; V: TRBV29-1; J: TRBJ2-7; D: -
CDR3: CASSIGGSPLHF; DNA: TGTGCCAGTAGTATCGGGGGATCACCCCTCCACTTT; size: -; V: TRBV19; J: TRBJ1-6; D: -
CDR3: CSVDEPGGAFF; DNA: TGCAGCGTTGACGAGCCAGGGGGAGCTTTCTTT; size: -; V: TRBV29-1; J: TRBJ1-1; D: TRBD1
CDR3: CAFSGTGAYEQYF; DNA: TGTGCCTTCTCGGGGACAGGGGCTTACGAGCAGTACTTC; size: -; V: TRBV30; J: TRBJ2-7; D: TRBD1
CDR3: CASSLTGTTNEQFF; DNA: TGTGCCAGCAGTTTGACCGGGACTACCAATGAGCAGTTCTTC; size: -; V: TRBV28; J: TRBJ2-1; D: TRBD2
CDR3: CSARKPGGYTF; DNA: TGCAGTGCTAGAAAACCCGGAGGCTACACCTTC; size: -; V: TRBV20-1; J: TRBJ1-2; D: -
CDR3: CATTGGAKNIQYF; DNA: TGTGCCACCACGGGTGGAGCCAAAAACATTCAGTACTTC; size: -; V: TRBV2; J: TRBJ2-4; D: -
CDR3: CASSQSPPGRGSYEQYF; DNA: TGTGCCAGCAGCCAAAGCCCCCCGGGAAGGGGTTCCTACGAGCAGTACTTC; size: few; V: TRBV4-2; J: TRBJ2-7; D: -
CDR3: CSARAPGYGNEQFF; DNA: TGCAGTGCTAGAGCCCCGGGCTATGGGAATGAGCAGTTCTTC; size: -; V: TRBV20-1; J: TRBJ2-1; D: -
CDR3: CASSDLSGLADNEQFF; DNA: TGTGCCAGCAGTGACCTATCGGGACTAGCGGACAATGAGCAGTTCTTC; size: few; V: TRBV6-6; J: TRBJ2-1; D: TRBD2
CDR3: CASSLEDSGETQYF; DNA: TGCGCCAGCAGCTTGGAGGACAGTGGAGAGACCCAGTACTTC; size: -; V: TRBV5-1; J: TRBJ2-5; D: -
CDR3: CASSRTRPYGYTF; DNA: TGTGCCAGTAGTAGGACACGGCCCTATGGCTACACCTTC; size: -; V: TRBV19; J: TRBJ1-2; D: -
CDR3: CASSPGTPGEQYF; DNA: TGTGCCAGCTCACCCGGGACTCCGGGGGAGCAGTACTTC; size: -; V: TRBV18; J: TRBJ2-7; D: -
CDR3: CASRARSRGFEEKLFF; DNA: TGTGCCAGCAGGGCCCGAAGTCGGGGTTTTGAGGAAAAACTGTTTTTT; size: few; V: TRBV7-9; J: TRBJ1-4; D: -
CDR3: CATSRGSASGFYEQYF; DNA: TGTGCCACCAGCAGAGGATCGGCTAGCGGGTTCTACGAGCAGTACTTC; size: -; V: TRBV15; J: TRBJ2-7; D: TRBD2
CDR3: CASSSRLGETQYF; DNA: TGTGCCAGCAGCTCACGACTGGGGGAGACCCAATACTTC; size: few; V: TRBV11-2; J: TRBJ2-5; D: -
CDR3: CASSRGDHYGYTF; DNA: TGCGCCAGCAGCAGGGGAGACCACTATGGCTACACCTTC; size: -; V: TRBV5-1; J: TRBJ1-2; D: -
CDR3: CASSTNTDRVGNTEAFF; DNA: TGTGCCAGCAGTACTAACACCGACAGGGTTGGGAACACTGAAGCTTTCTTT; size: -; V: TRBV27; J: TRBJ1-1; D: TRBD1